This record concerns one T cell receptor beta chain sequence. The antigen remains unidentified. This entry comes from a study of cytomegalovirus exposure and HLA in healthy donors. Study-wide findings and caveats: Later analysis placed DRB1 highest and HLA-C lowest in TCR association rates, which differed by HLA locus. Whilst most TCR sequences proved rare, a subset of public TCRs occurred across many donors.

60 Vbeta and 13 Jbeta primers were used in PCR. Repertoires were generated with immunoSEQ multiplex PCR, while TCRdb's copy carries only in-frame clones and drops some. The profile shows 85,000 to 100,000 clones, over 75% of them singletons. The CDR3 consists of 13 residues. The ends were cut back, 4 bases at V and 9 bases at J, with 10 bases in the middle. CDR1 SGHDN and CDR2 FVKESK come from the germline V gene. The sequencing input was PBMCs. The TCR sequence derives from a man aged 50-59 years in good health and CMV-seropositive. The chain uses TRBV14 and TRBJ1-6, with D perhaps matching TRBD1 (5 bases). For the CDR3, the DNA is TGTGCCAGCAGCCTCAAAGGGGTTTCACCCCTCCACTTT. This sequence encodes CASSLKGVSPLHF.